These 2 T cell receptor beta chains were sequenced from one sample in a study of monozygotic twins with inflammatory bowel disease. From the 5' RACE reads, TCRdb lists one entry per CDR3 protein and no DNA. This listing includes roughly 120,000 distinct CDR3 sequences. Sequenced sample: blood. These receptors were collected from a human donor with ulcerative colitis or Crohn's disease, or a healthy co-twin of an affected twin (not recorded which).

This chain connects TRBV7-8 to TRBJ2-1; TCRdb gives TRBD2 as the D gene, but with no DNA this cannot be confirmed. CDR3 length: 18 residues. CDR1 is SGHVS and CDR2 is FQNEAQ in the germline V gene. The CDR3 sequence: CASSLVGRAGVSYNEQFF.

This sequence joins TRBV7-2 and TRBJ2-3. This CDR3 contains 16 residues. Germline CDR1 SGHTA, CDR2 FQGNSA. CDR3 sequence: CASSLGFSTSTDTQYF.